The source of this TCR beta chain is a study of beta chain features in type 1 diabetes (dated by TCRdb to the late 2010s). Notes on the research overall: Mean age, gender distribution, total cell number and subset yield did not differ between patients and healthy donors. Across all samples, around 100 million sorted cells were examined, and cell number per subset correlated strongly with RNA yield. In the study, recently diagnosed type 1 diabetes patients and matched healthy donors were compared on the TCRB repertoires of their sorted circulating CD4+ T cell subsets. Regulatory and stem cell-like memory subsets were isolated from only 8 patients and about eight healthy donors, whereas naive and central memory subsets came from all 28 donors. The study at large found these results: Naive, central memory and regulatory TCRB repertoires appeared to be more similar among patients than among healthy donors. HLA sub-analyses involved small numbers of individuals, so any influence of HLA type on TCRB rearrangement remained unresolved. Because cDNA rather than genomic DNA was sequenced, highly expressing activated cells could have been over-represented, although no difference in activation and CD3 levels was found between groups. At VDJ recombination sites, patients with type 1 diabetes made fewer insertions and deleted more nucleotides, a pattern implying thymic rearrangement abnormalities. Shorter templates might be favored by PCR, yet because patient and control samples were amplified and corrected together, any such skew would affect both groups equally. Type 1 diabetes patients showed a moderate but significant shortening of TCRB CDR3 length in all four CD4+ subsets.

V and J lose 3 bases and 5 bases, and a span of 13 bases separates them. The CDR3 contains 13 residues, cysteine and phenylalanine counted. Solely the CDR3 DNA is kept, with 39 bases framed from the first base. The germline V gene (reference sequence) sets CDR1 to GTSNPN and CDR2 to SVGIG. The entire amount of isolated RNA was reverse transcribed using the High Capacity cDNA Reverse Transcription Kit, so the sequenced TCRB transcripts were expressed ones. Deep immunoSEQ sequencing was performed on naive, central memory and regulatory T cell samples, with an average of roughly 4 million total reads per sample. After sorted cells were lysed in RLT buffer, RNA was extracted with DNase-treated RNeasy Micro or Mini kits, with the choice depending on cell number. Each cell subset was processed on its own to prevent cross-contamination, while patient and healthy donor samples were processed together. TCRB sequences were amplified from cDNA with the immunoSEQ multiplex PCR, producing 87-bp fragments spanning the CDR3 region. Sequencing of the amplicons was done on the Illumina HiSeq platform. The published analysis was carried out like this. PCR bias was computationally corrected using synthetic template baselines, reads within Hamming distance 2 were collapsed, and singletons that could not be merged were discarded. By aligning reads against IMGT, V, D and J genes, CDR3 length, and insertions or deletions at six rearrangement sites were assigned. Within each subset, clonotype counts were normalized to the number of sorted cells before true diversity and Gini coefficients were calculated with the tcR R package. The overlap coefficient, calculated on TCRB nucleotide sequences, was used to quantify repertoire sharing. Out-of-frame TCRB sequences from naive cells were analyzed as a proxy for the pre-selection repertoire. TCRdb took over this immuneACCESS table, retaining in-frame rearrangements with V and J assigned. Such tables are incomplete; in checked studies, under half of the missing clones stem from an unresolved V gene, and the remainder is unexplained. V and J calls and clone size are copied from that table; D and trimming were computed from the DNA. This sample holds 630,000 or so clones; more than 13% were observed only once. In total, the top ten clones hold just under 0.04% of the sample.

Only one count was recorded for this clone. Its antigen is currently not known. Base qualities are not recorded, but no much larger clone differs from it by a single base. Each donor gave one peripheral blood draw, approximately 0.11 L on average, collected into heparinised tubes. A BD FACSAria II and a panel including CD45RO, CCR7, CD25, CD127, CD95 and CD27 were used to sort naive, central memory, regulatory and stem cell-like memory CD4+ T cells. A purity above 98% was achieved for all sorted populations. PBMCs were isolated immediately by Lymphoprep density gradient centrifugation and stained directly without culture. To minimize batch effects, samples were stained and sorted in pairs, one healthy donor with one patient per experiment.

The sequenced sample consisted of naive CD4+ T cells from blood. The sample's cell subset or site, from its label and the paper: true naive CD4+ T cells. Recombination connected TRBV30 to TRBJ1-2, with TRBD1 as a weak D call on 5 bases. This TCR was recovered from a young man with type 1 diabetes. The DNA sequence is TGTGCCTGGAGGCGCGGGGCATCTTATGGCTACACCTTC. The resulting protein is CAWRRGASYGYTF.